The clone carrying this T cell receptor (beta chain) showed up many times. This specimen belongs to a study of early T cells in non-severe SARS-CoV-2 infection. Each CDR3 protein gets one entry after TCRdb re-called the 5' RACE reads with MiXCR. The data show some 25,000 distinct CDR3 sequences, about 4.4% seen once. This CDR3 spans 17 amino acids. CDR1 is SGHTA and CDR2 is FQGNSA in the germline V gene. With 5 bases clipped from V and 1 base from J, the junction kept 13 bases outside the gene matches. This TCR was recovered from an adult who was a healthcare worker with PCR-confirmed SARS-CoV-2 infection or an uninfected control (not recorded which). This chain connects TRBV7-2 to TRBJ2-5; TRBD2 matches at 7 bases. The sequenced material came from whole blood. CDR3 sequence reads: CASSLKMLGLPQETQYF. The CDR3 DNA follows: TGTGCCAGCAGCCTTAAAATGTTGGGACTACCCCAAGAGACCCAGTACTTC.